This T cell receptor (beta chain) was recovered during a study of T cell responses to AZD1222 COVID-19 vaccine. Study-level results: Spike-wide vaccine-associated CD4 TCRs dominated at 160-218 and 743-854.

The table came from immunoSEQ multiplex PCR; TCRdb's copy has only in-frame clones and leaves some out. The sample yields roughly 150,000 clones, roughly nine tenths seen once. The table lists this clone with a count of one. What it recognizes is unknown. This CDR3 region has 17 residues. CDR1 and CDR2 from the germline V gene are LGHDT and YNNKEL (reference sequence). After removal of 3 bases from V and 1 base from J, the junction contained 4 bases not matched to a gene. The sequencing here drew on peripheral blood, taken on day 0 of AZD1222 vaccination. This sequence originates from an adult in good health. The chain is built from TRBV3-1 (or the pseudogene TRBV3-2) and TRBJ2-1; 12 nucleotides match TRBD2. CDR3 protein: CASSHGGLAGSYNEQFF. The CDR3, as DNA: TGTGCCAGCAGCCATGGGGGACTAGCGGGTTCCTACAATGAGCAGTTCTTC.